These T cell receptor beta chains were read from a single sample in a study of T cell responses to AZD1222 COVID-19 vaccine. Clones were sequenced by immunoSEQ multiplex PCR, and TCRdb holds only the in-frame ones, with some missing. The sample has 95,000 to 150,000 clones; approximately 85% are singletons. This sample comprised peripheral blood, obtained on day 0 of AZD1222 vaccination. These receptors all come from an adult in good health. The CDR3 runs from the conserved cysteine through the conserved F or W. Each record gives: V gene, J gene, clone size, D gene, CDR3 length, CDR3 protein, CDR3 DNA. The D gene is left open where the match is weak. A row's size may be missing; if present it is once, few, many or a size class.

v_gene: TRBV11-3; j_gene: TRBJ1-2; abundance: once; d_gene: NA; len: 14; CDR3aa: CASSSGPLIDGYTF; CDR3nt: TGTGCCAGCAGTTCGGGACCGCTGATCGATGGCTACACCTTC
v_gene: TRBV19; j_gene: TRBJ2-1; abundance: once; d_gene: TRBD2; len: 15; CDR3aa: CASSPRWGGTGEQFF; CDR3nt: TGTGCCAGTAGTCCCCGGTGGGGGGGGACGGGTGAGCAGTTCTTC
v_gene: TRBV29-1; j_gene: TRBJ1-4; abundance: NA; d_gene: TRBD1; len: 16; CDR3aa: CSVTGTGGSTNEKLFF; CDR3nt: TGCAGCGTCACCGGGACAGGGGGGAGCACTAATGAAAAACTGTTTTTT
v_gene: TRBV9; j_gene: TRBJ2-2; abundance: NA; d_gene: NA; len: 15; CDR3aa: CASSVGATNTGELFF; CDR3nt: TGTGCCAGCAGCGTAGGAGCCACGAACACCGGGGAGCTGTTTTTT
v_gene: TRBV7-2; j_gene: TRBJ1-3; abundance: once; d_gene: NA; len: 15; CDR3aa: CASSLRMSSGNTIYF; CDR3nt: TGTGCCAGCAGCTTACGGATGAGCTCTGGAAACACCATATATTTT
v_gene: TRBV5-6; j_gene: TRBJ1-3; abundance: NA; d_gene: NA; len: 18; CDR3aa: CASSFLGLTDSSGNTIYF; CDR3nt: TGTGCCAGCAGCTTCTTAGGGTTGACGGATTCCTCTGGAAACACCATATATTTT
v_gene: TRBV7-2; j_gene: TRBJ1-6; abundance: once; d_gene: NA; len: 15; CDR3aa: CASSLTKNRESPLHF; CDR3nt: TGTGCCAGCAGCCTCACCAAGAACAGGGAATCACCCCTCCACTTT
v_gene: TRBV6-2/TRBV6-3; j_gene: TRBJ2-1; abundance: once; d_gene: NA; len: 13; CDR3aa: CASSYPAYNEQFF; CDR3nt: TGTGCCAGCAGTTATCCCGCCTACAATGAGCAGTTCTTC
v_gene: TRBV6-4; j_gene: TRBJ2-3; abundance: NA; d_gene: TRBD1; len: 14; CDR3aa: CASSDGQGADTQYF; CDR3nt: TGTGCCAGCAGTGACGGACAGGGGGCAGATACGCAGTATTTT
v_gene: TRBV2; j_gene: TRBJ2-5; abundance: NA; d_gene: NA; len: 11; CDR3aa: CASSALETQYF; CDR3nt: TGTGCCAGCAGTGCTCTGGAGACCCAGTACTTC
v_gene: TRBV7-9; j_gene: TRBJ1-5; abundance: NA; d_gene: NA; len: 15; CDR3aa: CASSLGGSSNQPQHF; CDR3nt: TGTGCCAGCAGCTTAGGGGGGTCGAGCAATCAGCCCCAGCATTTT
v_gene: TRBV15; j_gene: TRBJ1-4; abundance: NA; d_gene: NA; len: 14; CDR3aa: CATSTPASGEKLFF; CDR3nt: TGTGCCACCAGCACCCCCGCTAGTGGTGAAAAACTGTTTTTT
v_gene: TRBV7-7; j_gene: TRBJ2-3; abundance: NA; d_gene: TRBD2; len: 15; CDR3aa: CASSRGLAVTDTQYF; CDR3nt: TGTGCTAGCAGCCGTGGACTAGCGGTAACAGATACGCAGTATTTT
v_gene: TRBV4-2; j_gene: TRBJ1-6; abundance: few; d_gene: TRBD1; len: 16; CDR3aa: CASSQEGTGHNSPLHF; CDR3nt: TGTGCCAGCAGCCAAGAGGGGACAGGGCATAATTCACCCCTCCACTTT
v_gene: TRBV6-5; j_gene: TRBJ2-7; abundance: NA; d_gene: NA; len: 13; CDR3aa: CASSHGTSYEQYF; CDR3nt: TGTGCCAGCAGCCACGGGACCTCCTACGAGCAGTACTTC